The clone carrying this T cell receptor beta chain was detected only once. The sample is drawn from a study of T cell responses to AZD1222 COVID-19 vaccine. Here immunoSEQ multiplex PCR was the method, and the copy in TCRdb shows in-frame clones only, minus some. The sample carries 100,000 to 150,000 clones, 88% recorded once. The source was peripheral blood, collected on day 0 of AZD1222 vaccination. This receptor was identified in an adult in good health.

The CDR3 sequence is CASRPRDSNQPQHF. The CDR3 nucleotides are TGTGCCAGCAGGCCCAGGGATAGCAATCAGCCCCAGCATTTT. The chain has TRBV27 and TRBJ1-5; the D gene is possibly TRBD1 (5 bases). This CDR3 region has 14 residues. The V gene's germline CDR1 is MNHEY and CDR2 SMNVEV (reference sequence). V was shortened by 6 bases and J by 0 bases, with 9 bases between the two germline ends.